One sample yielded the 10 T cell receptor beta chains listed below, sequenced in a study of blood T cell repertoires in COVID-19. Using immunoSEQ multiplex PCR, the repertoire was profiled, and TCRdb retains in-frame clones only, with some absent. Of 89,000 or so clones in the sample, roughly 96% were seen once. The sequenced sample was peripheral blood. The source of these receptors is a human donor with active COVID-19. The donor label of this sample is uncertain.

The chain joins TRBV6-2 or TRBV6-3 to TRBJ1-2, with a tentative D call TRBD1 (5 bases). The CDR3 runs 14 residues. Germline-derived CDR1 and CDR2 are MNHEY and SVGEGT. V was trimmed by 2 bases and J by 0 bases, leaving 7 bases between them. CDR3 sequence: CASSYGRANYGYTF. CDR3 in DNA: TGTGCCAGCAGTTACGGCAGGGCTAACTATGGCTACACCTTC.

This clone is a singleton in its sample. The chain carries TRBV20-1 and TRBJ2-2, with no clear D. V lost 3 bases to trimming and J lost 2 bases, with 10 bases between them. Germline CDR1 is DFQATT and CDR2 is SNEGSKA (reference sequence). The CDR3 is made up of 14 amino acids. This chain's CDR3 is CSASLQPNTGELFF. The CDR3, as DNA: TGCAGTGCTAGTTTACAGCCCAACACCGGGGAGCTGTTTTTT.

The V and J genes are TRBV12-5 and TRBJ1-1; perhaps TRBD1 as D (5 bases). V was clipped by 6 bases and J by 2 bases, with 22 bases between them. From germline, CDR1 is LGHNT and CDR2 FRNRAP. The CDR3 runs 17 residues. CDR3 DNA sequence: TGTGCTAGTGGGGGGATAGTCCTTGGGGCGAGCAACACTGAAGCTTTCTTT. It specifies CASGGIVLGASNTEAFF.

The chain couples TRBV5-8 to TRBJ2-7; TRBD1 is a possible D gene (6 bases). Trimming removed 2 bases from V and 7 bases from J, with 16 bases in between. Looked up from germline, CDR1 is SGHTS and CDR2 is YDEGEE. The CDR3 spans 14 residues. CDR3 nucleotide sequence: TGTGCCAGCAGCTTACGGGACACGAGACGGGAGCAGTACTTC. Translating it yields CASSLRDTRREQYF.

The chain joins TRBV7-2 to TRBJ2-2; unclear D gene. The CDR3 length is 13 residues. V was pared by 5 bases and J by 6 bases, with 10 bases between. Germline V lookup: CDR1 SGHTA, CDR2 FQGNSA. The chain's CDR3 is CASSPRVAGELFF. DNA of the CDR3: TGTGCCAGCAGCCCCCGCGTGGCCGGGGAGCTGTTTTTT.

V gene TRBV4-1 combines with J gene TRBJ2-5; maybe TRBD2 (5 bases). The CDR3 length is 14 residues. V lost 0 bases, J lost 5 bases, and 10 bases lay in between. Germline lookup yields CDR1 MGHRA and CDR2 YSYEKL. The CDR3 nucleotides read TGCGCCAGCAGCCAAGACACTGGAGGTGAGACCCAGTACTTC. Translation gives CASSQDTGGETQYF.

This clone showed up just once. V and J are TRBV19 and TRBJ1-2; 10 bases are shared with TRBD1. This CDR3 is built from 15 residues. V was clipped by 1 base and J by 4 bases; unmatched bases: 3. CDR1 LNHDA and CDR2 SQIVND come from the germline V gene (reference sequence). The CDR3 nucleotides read TGTGCCAGTAGTATAGCCCGGGACAGGGGCTATGGCTACACCTTC. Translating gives CASSIARDRGYGYTF.

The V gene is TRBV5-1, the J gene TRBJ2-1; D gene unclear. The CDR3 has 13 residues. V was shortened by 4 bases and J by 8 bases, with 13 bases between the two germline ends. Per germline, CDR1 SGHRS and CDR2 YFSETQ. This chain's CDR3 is CASSEPGADEQFF. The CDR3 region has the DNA TGCGCCAGCAGCGAGCCGGGTGCCGATGAGCAGTTCTTC.

CDR3 in amino acids: CASSGGRSTEQYF. The CDR3 DNA follows: TGTGCCAGCTCCGGAGGTAGATCTACCGAGCAGTACTTC. The rearrangement links TRBV27 to TRBJ2-7; tentative D call: TRBD2 (5 bases). This CDR3 spans 13 amino acids. Germline assignment: CDR1 MNHEY and CDR2 SMNVEV (reference sequence). V gave up 8 bases and J gave up 6 bases, with 17 bases separating them.

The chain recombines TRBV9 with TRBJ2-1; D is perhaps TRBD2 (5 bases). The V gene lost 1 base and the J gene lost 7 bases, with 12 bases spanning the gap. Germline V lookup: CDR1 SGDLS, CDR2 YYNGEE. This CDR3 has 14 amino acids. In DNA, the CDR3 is TGTGCCAGCAGCGTACACGTTGGCGGGAATGAGCAGTTCTTC. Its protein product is CASSVHVGGNEQFF.